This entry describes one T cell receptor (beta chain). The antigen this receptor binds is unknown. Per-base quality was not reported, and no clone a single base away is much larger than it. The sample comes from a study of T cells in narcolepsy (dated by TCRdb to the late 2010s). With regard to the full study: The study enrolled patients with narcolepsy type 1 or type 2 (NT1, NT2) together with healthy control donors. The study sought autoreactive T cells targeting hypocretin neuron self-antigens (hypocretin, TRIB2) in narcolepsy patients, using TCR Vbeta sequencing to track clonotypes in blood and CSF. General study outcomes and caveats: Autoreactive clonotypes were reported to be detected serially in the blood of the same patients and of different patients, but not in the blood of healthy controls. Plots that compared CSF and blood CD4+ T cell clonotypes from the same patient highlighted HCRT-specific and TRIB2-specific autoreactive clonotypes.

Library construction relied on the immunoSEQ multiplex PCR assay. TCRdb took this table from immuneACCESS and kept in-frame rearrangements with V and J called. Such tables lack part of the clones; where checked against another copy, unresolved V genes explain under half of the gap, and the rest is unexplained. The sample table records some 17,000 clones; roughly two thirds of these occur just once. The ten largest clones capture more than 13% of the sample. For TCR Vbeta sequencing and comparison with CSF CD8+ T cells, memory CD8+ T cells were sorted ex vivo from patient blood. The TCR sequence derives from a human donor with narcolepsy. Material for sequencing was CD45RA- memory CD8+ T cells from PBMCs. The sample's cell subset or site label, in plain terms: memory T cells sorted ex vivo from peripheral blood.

The nucleotides are TGTGCCAGCAGCCGGACGGAAAACTATGGCTACACCTTC. This codes for CASSRTENYGYTF. The rearrangement joined TRBV2 to TRBJ1-2; the D gene remains uncertain. The junction carries 10 bases between V and J, which are trimmed by 6 bases and 2 bases respectively. Measured from the cysteine to the phenylalanine, the CDR3 is 13 residues long. The read is trimmed to its CDR3 DNA, 39 bases read in frame from base 1. Reading the germline V gene gives CDR1 SNHLY and CDR2 FYNNEI.